The clone carrying this TCR beta chain was seen a handful of times. Its antigen is undetermined. V was cut by 3 bases and J by 0 bases, with 15 bases left in between. This CDR3 is built from 17 residues. CDR1 and CDR2 from the germline V gene are MNHNS and SASEGT. This sample is part of a study of cytomegalovirus exposure and HLA in healthy donors. The wider study: In an earlier analysis, some 110 million unique TCR beta sequences were found from some 170 million T cells. Across more than 350 genotyped donors, over 70% landed in the Caucasian-associated ancestry cluster.

PCR was performed using 60 Vbeta and 13 Jbeta primers. Data came from immunoSEQ multiplex PCR; TCRdb stores just in-frame clones and leaves some out. The sample has approximately 160,000 clones; just under 80% are singletons. Study-level results: In vitro work confirmed that three CMV-associated chains recognize CMV antigens.

The sample comprised PBMCs. The sequence was collected from a man younger than 35 in good health and CMV-seropositive. The chain joins TRBV6-1 to TRBJ1-3, with D uncertain. In DNA, the CDR3 is TGTGCCAGCAGTGAGTTGGAACAGCCATTCTCTGGAAACACCATATATTTT. Its protein is CASSELEQPFSGNTIYF.